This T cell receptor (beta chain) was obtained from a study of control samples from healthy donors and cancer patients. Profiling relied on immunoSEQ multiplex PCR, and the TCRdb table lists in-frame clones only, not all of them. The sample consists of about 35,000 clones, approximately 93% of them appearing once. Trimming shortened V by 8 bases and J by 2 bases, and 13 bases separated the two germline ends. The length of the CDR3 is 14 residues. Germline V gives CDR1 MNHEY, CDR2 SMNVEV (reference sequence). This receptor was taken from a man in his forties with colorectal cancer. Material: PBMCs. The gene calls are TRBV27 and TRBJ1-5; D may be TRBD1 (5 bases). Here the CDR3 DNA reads TGTGCCAGCGGACAACTCATGGGCAATCAGCCCCAGCATTTT. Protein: CASGQLMGNQPQHF.